Below, 4 T cell receptor beta chains from the same sample are listed, as sequenced in a study of early T cells in non-severe SARS-CoV-2 infection. TCRdb ran MiXCR on the 5' RACE reads and lists one entry per CDR3 protein. This repertoire shows around 68,000 distinct CDR3 sequences, around 5.7% found once; its top ten account for more than 3%. This sample comprised whole blood, obtained at baseline. The receptor set was obtained from an adult who was a healthcare worker with PCR-confirmed SARS-CoV-2 infection or an uninfected control (not recorded which).

This clonotype is a singleton in its sample. A much larger clone lies a single base off, so this may be a read error. The gene calls are TRBV7-2 and TRBJ2-5, with unresolved D. The germline V gene has CDR1 SGHTA and CDR2 FQGNSA. Deletions cut 5 bases from V and 4 bases from J, with 11 bases between. This CDR3 has 13 residues. CDR3 region: CASSHTGPETQYF. The CDR3 DNA reads as TGTGCCAGCAGCCACACTGGGCCAGAGACCCAGTACTTC.

For this clonotype: Given a much more abundant clone one base away, this may be a read error. Since the CDR3 does not end with the conserved phenylalanine or tryptophan, this likely comes from a read error. The J gene is TRBJ2-3, the V gene TRBV7-9; weak D call: TRBD1 (6 bases). CDR1 and CDR2 (germline): SEHNR, FQNEAQ (reference sequence). CDR3 size: 14 residues. V shed 5 bases and J shed 3 bases, with 12 bases lying between them. CDR3 DNA: TGTGCCAGCAGCCCCCGGACAGAAACAGATACGCAGTATTCT. Translated: CASSPRTETDTQYS.

The chain combines TRBV28 with TRBJ2-7, with 7 positions matching TRBD2. The trim removed 6 bases at V and 3 bases at J, leaving 11 bases unmatched. The length of the CDR3 is 15 residues. Germline V CDR1 and CDR2: MDHEN, SYDVKM. CDR3 nucleotides: TGTGCCAGCAGCCAACTCGGGGGGATGGACTACGAGCAGTACTTC. As protein: CASSQLGGMDYEQYF.

In this sample, this clonotype turned up many times. The chain has TRBV5-1 and TRBJ2-1, with 9 bases matching TRBD2. The CDR3 sequence is 16 residues long. Germline V gene lookup returns CDR1 SGHRS and CDR2 YFSETQ. The ends lost 2 bases at V and 3 bases at J; junction bases unmatched: 6. Here the CDR3 reads CASSFGGREYYNEQFF. Here the CDR3 DNA reads TGCGCCAGCAGCTTCGGCGGGAGGGAATACTACAATGAGCAGTTCTTC.